The 14 T cell receptor beta chains given below trace back to one sample, sequenced in a study of identifying expanded T cells in peripheral blood. Clones were sequenced by immunoSEQ multiplex PCR, and TCRdb holds only the in-frame ones, with some missing. In the table there are around 130,000 clones, 65% to 90% of which are singletons. Input material: blood. These receptors were collected from a person aged 18 to 70 in good health.

This clone was picked up one time. This chain links TRBV5-1 with TRBJ2-3; TRBD2 agrees at 12 bases. CDR3 length: 15 amino acids. V shed 1 base and J 5 bases; nucleotides not matched to a gene: 2. Germline values: CDR1 SGHRS, CDR2 YFSETQ. The CDR3 bases are TGCGCCAGCAGCTTGTCTAGCGGGGGGGTAGATACGCAGTATTTT. Protein product: CASSLSSGGVDTQYF.

CDR3 coding DNA: TGTGCCAGCAGCTTAACAGGGACAATTGCTAGGGAGACCCAGTACTTC. Translation gives CASSLTGTIARETQYF. This rearrangement joins TRBV7-3 to TRBJ2-5; tentatively, D is TRBD1 (6 bases). V shed 0 bases and J shed 5 bases, with 16 bases lying between them. The CDR3 contains 16 residues. Germline loops: CDR1 SGHTA, CDR2 FQGTGA. The full variable domain, rest sourced from reference TRBV7-3 and TRBJ2-5, is GAGVSQTPSNKVTEKGKYVELRCDPISGHTALYWYRQSLGQGPEFLIYFQGTGAADDSGLPNDRFFAVRPEGSVSTLKIQRTERGDSAVYLCASSLTGTIARETQYFGPGTRLLVL.

Details on this clone: Because the CDR3 is missing its conserved closing phenylalanine or tryptophan, this is likely a read error. The limits of the CDR3 on the DNA are not certain, so only TCRdb's listed CDR3 is given. This chain connects TRBV7-9 to TRBJ1-3. The CDR3 is 9 amino acids long, termini counted. Germline V gene sequence: CDR1 SEHNR, CDR2 FQNEAQ (reference sequence). The CDR3 is CASSLAGGV.

J is TRBJ2-7 and V is TRBV6-6, with 7 positions matching TRBD1. The CDR3 has 15 amino acids. With V trimmed by 6 bases and J by 4 bases, 12 bases remained unmatched. Germline lookup yields CDR1 MNHNY and CDR2 SVGAGI (reference sequence). The DNA for the CDR3 is TGTGCCAGCAGCCCCGGAAGAGCAGGGGGATACGAGCAGTACTTC. It is translated as CASSPGRAGGYEQYF.

The V call is TRBV19, the J call TRBJ2-7; TRBD1 is a possible D gene (5 bases). Per germline, CDR1 LNHDA and CDR2 SQIVND (reference sequence). Trimming took off 2 bases at V and 3 bases at J, with 17 bases between the two ends. This CDR3 spans 16 amino acids. This CDR3 reads CASSINTQGIIYEQYF. The CDR3 nucleotides are TGTGCCAGTAGTATAAACACTCAGGGAATAATCTACGAGCAGTACTTC.

The chain carries TRBV5-4 and TRBJ2-5; 10 nucleotides match TRBD2. Looked up from germline, CDR1 is SGHNT and CDR2 is YYREEE (reference sequence). CDR3 length: 16 residues. V was pared by 4 bases and J by 3 bases, with 9 bases of the junction left unmatched. In nucleotides, the CDR3 is TGTGCCAGCAGCCCGAGGAAAAGCGGGAGGGAAGAGACCCAGTACTTC. It is translated as CASSPRKSGREETQYF.

The chain recombines TRBV29-1 with TRBJ2-6, with D possibly TRBD1 on 5 matching bases. Germline V CDR1 and CDR2: SQVTM, ANQGSEA. Trimming cost V 7 bases and J 2 bases, with 12 bases left between them. The CDR3 totals 14 residues. The chain's CDR3 is CSARVGAGANVLTF. CDR3 bases: TGCAGCGCCAGGGTTGGGGCTGGGGCCAACGTCCTGACTTTC.

The V call is TRBV11-1, the J call TRBJ2-1, with D perhaps matching TRBD1 or TRBD2 (7 bases each). V was trimmed by 4 bases and J by 3 bases, leaving 16 bases between them. CDR1 and CDR2 from the germline V gene are SGHAT and FQDESV (reference sequence). The CDR3 extends over 16 amino acids. The CDR3 nucleotides read TGTGCCAGCAGCTCCAGGGGGGGCGTTAACTACAATGAGCAGTTCTTC. The encoded protein is CASSSRGGVNYNEQFF.

The chain is built from TRBV7-7 and TRBJ2-7; 7 positions agree with TRBD1. The germline V gene has CDR1 SSHAT and CDR2 FNYEAQ (reference sequence). The J segment lost 5 bases and the V segment lost 2 bases, leaving 3 bases of the junction unmatched. The CDR3 covers 13 residues. The CDR3 DNA follows: TGTGCCAGCAGCTTAACAGGGGATAACGAGCAGTACTTC. As protein: CASSLTGDNEQYF.

This sequence joins TRBV5-4 and TRBJ1-2; no clear D. The CDR3 covers 15 residues. Between the trimmed V and J ends, which lost 5 bases and 4 bases, there was a span of 18 bases. Germline CDR1 reads SGHNT; CDR2 reads YYREEE (reference sequence). This CDR3 reads CASSSPPSRLYGYTF. In DNA, the CDR3 is TGTGCCAGCAGTTCCCCACCGTCGCGACTCTATGGCTACACCTTC.

The chain recombines TRBV11-2 with TRBJ2-2; 8 nucleotides line up with TRBD2. This CDR3 is 15 amino acids long. V lost 5 bases to trimming and J lost 9 bases; unmatched junction nucleotides: 11. CDR1 is SGHAT, CDR2 FQNNGV, per germline. CDR3 amino acids: CASSSAGTSWWELFF. CDR3 sequence (DNA): TGTGCCAGCAGCAGCGCCGGGACTAGTTGGTGGGAGCTGTTTTTT.

The chain carries TRBV19 and TRBJ1-5, with 9 nucleotides matching TRBD1. Trimming cost V 3 bases and J 11 bases; bases outside gene matches: 17. Germline V gene sequence: CDR1 LNHDA, CDR2 SQIVND (reference sequence). There are 17 residues in the CDR3. CDR3 sequence reads: CASSIYRGRGLIMAQHF. For the CDR3, the DNA is TGTGCCAGTAGTATCTACAGGGGGCGGGGGTTAATCATGGCCCAGCATTTT.

The chain joins TRBV7-2 to TRBJ2-6, with D unresolved. Trimming removed 6 bases at V and 0 bases at J, with 12 bases between. This CDR3 is 16 amino acids long. Germline-derived CDR1 and CDR2 are SGHTA and FQGNSA. CDR3 coding DNA: TGTGCCAGCAGACTTATTACGTACTCTGGGGCCAACGTCCTGACTTTC. Its translation is CASRLITYSGANVLTF.

CDR3: CASSPLGRVGTGELFF. The CDR3 bases are TGTGCCAGCAGCCCCCTCGGCAGGGTTGGCACCGGGGAGCTGTTTTTT. The chain couples TRBV7-9 to TRBJ2-2; possibly TRBD1 for D (5 bases). Per the germline V gene, CDR1 is SEHNR and CDR2 is FQNEAQ (reference sequence). Trimming took off 5 bases at V and 4 bases at J, with 17 bases between the two ends. The CDR3 runs to 16 residues.